This T cell receptor (beta chain) is drawn from a study of blood T cells in healthy people across ages. A J-beta primer mix and a sample-barcoded 5' primer were used in a second PCR of roughly 6 to 11 cycles. In TCRdb, the 5' RACE reads were re-called with MiXCR into one record per CDR3 protein. The table shows approximately 800,000 distinct CDR3 sequences, with about 25% occurring only once. For this clonotype: Its antigen is as yet unknown.

CDR1 is SGDLS, CDR2 YYNGEE, per germline. The CDR3 has 15 amino acids. Trimming shortened V by 0 bases and J by 8 bases, and 12 bases separated the two germline ends. Study-wide results and limits: Reliance upon unsorted PBMCs precluded definitive naive versus antigen-experienced comparison.

These data also featured in a second study, about T cells of mothers and their children. From that study: Sample barcodes and 2-4 random nucleotides came from the second PCR's M1S primer.

The sample was blood. The chain uses TRBV9 and TRBJ1-6, with a weak D call TRBD1 (5 bases). The source is a boy aged 5-17 years in good health. The CDR3 loop reads CASSVVAGADSPLHF. CDR3 DNA sequence: TGTGCCAGCAGCGTAGTGGCCGGGGCGGATTCACCCCTCCACTTT.